The T cell receptor beta chain under discussion was sequenced for a study of T cell changes during pregnancy in multiple sclerosis. Repertoires were generated with immunoSEQ multiplex PCR, while TCRdb's copy carries only in-frame clones and drops some. This table holds 38,000 or so clones, around 90% found once. V dropped 5 bases and J dropped 7; count of bases not matched to a gene: 7. Germline loops: CDR1 SGHTA, CDR2 FQGNSA. The CDR3 is made up of 15 amino acids. The chain is built from TRBV7-2 and TRBJ2-7, with TRBD2 matching 14 bases. This clonotype was obtained from a female donor with multiple sclerosis, enrolled in a pregnancy study. Sequences were derived from CD4+ T cells from peripheral blood mononuclear cells, sampled in the second trimester of pregnancy. DNA of the CDR3: TGTGCCAGCAGCAAAGGACTAGCGGGAGGTACGGAGCAGTACTTC. This encodes CASSKGLAGGTEQYF.